This is a list of T cell receptor beta chains from one sample in a study of PD-L1 blockade in urothelial cancer. The assay was immunoSEQ multiplex PCR, and TCRdb's table has in-frame clones only and misses some. The sample comprises over 70,000 clones, roughly 85% of which are singletons, and around 8% rests with the top ten. The sample in question was PBMCs, obtained around atezolizumab (anti-PD-L1) treatment. Every receptor here comes from a man in his 70s with urothelial cancer. Each CDR3 is given without its conserved first and last residue. Each record gives: J gene, V gene, CDR3 length, CDR3 protein.

TRBJ2-3,TRBV4-3,15,ASSQDGNSGRQDTQY
TRBJ1-3,TRBV5-1,15,ASSFMTGEFSGNTIY
TRBJ2-5,TRBV30,10,AWRAEGETQY
TRBJ2-7,TRBV29-1,10,SVLPSPGYRI
TRBJ1-4,TRBV6-5,14,ASSYHTGNPNEKLF
TRBJ2-5,TRBV29-1,9,SVVRGQTQY
TRBJ2-2,TRBV9,16,ASSVGLLWSGATGELF
TRBJ2-2,TRBV27,14,ASSLFGASNTGELF
TRBJ2-5,TRBV18,12,ASSPPNSKETQY
TRBJ2-1,TRBV19,16,ASSFRATSISSYNEQF
TRBJ2-5,TRBV7-2,11,ASSLGGKETQY
TRBJ1-5,TRBV29-1,11,SVLTGDNQPQH
TRBJ2-5,TRBV4-1,12,ASSQVGQQETQY
TRBJ2-7,TRBV11-1,14,ASSSTSGGNDYEQY
TRBJ2-1,TRBV9,12,ASSSRTGRNEQF
TRBJ1-1,TRBV19,14,ASRPGTGRGDTEAF
TRBJ2-5,TRBV7-9,11,ATRGANQETQY
TRBJ2-2,TRBV27,12,ASSPTGGTGELF
TRBJ2-7,TRBV2,11,ASSERPLTMKY
TRBJ2-7,TRBV11-2,13,ASSRAGRDIYEQY
TRBJ1-1,TRBV6-5,13,ASSYSGTRNTEAF
TRBJ1-5,TRBV2,11,ASRPSGVEPQH
TRBJ2-1,TRBV7-9,13,ATTLLAGAGNEQF
TRBJ1-1,TRBV2,13,ASSEERTGIAEAF